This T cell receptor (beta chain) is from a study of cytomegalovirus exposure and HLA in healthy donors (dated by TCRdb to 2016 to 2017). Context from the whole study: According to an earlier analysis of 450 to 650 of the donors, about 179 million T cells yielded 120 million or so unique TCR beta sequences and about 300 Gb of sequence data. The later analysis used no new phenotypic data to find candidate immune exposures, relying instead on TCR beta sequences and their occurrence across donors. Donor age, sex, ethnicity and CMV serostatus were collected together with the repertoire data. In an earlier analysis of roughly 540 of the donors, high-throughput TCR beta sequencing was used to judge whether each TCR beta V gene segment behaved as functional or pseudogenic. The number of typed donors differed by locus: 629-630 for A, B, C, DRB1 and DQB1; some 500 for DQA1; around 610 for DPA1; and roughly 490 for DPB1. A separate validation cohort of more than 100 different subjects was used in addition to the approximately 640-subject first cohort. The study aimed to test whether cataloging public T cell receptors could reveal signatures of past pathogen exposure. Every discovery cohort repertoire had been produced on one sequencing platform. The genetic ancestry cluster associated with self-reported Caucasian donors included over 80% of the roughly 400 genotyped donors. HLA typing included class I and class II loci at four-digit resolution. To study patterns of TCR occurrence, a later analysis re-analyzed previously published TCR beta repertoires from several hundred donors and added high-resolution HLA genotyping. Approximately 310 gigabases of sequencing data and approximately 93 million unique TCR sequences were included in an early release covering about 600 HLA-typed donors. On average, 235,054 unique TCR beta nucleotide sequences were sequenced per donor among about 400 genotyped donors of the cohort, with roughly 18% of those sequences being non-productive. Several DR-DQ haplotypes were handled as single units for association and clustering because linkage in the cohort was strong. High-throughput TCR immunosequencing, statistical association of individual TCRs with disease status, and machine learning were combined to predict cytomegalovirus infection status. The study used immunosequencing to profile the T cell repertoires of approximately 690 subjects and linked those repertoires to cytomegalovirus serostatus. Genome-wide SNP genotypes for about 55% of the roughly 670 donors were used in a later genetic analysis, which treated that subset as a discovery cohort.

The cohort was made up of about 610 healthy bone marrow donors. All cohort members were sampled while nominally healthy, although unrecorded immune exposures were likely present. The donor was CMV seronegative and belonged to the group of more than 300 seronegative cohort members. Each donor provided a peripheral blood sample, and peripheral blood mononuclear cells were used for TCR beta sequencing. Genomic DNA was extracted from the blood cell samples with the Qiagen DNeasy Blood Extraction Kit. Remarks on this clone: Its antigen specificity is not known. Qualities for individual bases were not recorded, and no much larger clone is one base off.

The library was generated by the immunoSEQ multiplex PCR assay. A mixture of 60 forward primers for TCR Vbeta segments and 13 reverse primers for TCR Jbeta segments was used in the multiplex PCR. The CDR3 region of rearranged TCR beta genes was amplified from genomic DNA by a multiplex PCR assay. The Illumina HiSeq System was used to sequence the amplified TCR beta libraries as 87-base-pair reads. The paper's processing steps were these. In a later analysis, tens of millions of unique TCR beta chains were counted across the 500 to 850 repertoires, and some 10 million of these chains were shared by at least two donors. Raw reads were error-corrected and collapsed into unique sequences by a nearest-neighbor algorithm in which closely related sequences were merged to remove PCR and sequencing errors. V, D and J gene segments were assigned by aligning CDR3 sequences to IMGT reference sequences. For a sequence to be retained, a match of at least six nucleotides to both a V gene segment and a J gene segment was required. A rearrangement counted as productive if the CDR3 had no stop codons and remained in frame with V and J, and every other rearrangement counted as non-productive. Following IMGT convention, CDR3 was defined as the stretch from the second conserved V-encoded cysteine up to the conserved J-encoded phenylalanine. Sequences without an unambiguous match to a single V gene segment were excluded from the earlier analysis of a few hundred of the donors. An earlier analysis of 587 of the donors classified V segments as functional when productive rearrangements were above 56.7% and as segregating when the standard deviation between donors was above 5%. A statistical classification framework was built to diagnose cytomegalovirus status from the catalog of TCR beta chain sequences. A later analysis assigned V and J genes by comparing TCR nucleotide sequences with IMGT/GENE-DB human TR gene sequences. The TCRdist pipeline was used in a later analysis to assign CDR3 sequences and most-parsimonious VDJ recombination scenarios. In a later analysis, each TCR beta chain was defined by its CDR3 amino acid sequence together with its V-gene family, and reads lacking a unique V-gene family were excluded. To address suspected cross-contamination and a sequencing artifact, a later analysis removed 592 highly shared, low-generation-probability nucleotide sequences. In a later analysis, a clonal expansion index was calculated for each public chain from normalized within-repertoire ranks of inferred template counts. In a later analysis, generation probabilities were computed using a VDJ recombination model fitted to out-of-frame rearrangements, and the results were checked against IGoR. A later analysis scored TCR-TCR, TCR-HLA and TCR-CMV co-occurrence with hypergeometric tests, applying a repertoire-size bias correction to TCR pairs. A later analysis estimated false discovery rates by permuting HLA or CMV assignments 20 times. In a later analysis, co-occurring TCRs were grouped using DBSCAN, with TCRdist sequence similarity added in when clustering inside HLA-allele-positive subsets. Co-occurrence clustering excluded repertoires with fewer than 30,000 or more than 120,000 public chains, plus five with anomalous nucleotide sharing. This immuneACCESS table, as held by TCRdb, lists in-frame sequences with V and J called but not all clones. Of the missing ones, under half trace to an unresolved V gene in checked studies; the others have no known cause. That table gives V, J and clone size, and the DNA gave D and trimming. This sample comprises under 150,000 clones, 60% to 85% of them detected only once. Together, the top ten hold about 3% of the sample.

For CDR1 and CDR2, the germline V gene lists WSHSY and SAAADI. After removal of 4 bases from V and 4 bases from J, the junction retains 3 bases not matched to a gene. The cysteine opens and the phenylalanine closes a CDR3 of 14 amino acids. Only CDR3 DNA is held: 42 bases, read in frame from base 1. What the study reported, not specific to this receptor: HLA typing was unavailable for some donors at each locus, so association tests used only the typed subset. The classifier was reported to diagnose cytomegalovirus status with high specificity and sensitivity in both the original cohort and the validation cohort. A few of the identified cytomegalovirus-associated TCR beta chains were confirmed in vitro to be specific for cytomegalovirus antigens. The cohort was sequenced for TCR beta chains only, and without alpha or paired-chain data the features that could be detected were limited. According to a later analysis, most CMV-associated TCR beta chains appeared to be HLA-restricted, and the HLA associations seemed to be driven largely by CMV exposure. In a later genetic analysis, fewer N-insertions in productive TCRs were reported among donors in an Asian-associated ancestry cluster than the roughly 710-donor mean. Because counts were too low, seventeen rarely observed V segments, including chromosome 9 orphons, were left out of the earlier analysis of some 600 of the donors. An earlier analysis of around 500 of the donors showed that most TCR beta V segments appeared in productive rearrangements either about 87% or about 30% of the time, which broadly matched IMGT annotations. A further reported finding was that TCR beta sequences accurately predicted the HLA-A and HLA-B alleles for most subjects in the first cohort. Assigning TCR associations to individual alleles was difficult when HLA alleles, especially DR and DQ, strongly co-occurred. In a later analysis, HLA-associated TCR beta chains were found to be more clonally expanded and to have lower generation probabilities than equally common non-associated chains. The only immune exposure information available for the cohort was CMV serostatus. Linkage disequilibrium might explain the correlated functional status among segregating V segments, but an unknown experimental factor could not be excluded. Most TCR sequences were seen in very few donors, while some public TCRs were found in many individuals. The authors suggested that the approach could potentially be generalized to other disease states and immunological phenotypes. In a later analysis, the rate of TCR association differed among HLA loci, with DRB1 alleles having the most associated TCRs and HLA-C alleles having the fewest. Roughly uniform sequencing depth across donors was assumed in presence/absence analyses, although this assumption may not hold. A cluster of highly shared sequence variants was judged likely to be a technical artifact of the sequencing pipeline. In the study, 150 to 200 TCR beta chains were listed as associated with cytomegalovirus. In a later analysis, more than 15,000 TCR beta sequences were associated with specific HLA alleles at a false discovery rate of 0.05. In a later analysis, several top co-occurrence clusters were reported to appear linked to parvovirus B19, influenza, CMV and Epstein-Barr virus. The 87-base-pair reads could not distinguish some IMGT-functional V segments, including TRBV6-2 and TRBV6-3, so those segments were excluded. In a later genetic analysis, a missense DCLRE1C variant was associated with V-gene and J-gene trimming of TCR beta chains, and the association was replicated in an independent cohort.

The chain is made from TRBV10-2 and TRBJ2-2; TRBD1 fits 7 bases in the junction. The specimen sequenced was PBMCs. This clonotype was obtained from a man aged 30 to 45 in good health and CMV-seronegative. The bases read TGCGCCAGCAGTGCCTCAGGGGGCACCGGGGAGCTGTTTTTT. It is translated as CASSASGGTGELFF.